The 25 T cell receptor beta chains presented below share a single source sample, sequenced in a study of T cell repertoires in cytomegalovirus infection. Using its own MiXCR run on the reads, TCRdb lists one record per CDR3 protein. In the table there are 40,000 to 50,000 distinct CDR3 sequences, approximately 22% of which are singletons. No antigen has been assigned to these receptors. Sequenced sample: PBMCs, sequenced either directly or after in vitro stimulation (not recorded which). The receptors come from a human donor in good health (CMV status not recorded). Some clones in this sample may be carry-over from other donors' samples.

Concerning this clonotype: This sequence may be a read error, since a much larger clone differs from it by one base. It is likely a read error, because the conserved phenylalanine at the end of the CDR3 is missing. V gene TRBV7-2 combines with J gene TRBJ2-3; no reliable D call. V was trimmed by 8 bases and J by 3 bases, leaving 12 bases between them. This CDR3 spans 13 amino acids. Germline CDR1 and CDR2: SGHTA and FQGNSA. CDR3 coding DNA: TGTGCCAGCGGGAACCACCCAACAGATACGCAGTATTCT. Translated, it gives CASGNHPTDTQYS.

This clonotype showed up just a few times. The junction does not match germline at one end; this may be a read error. The rearrangement uses TRBV18 and TRBJ2-7; TRBD2 matches at 10 bases. Germline CDR1 KGHSH, CDR2 LQKENI. The CDR3 is 15 amino acids. CDR3 sequence: CASSPVRAGGREQNF. In nucleotides, the CDR3 is TGTGCCAGCTCACCCGTTCGAGCGGGGGGGCGTGAGCAGAACTTC.

Many counts were recorded for this clonotype. The chain combines TRBV5-4 with TRBJ2-5, with TRBD1 matching over 7 bases. V lost 3 bases and J lost 3; bases outside the gene matches: 8. This CDR3 is built from 15 residues. The germline gives CDR1 SGHNT, CDR2 YYREEE (reference sequence). Here the CDR3 reads CASSYHNDREETQYF. CDR3 DNA: TGTGCCAGCAGCTACCACAACGACAGGGAAGAGACCCAGTACTTC.

This sequence joins TRBV14 and TRBJ1-1; D gene uncertain. This CDR3 is 13 amino acids long. Between the trimmed V and J ends, which lost 4 bases and 0 bases, there was a span of 6 bases. Looked up from germline, CDR1 is SGHDN and CDR2 is FVKESK. The CDR3 coding sequence is TGTGCCAGCAGCCCCCGTTTGAACACTGAAGCTTTCTTT. It yields the protein CASSPRLNTEAFF.

The V gene is TRBV2, the J gene TRBJ1-3; D possibly corresponds to TRBD1 (6 bases). The CDR3 consists of 11 residues. V was cut by 10 bases and J by 2 bases, with 6 bases left in between. Germline CDR1 and CDR2: SNHLY and FYNNEI. The CDR3 DNA is TGTGCCAACAGGGCTGGAAACACCATATATTTT. Translation gives CANRAGNTIYF.

This clonotype was detected ten times or more. The rearrangement uses TRBV12-3 or TRBV12-4 and TRBJ1-5, with D possibly being TRBD1 (6 bases). The germline V and J ends were trimmed by 7 bases and 6 bases, with 16 bases remaining between them. This CDR3 is built from 14 residues. Here the CDR3 DNA reads TGTGCCAGCAACCGAGGGGGGGCCAGTCAGCCCCAGCATTTT. Amino acid sequence: CASNRGGASQPQHF.

V usage is TRBV9 and J usage is TRBJ2-5, with TRBD1 matching over 9 bases. This CDR3 has 15 residues. With 3 bases clipped from V and 4 bases from J, the junction kept 7 bases outside the gene matches. The V gene's germline CDR1 is SGDLS and CDR2 YYNGEE. CDR3 region: CASSGRDRETETQYF. CDR3 bases: TGTGCCAGCAGCGGTCGGGACAGGGAAACAGAGACCCAGTACTTC.

This clonotype was recorded at least ten times. Written as DNA, the CDR3 is TGTGCCAGCAGCGGCCGGGCCCATCATGAGCAGTTCTTC. Protein sequence: CASSGRAHHEQFF. V usage is TRBV7-9 and J usage is TRBJ2-1; D is ambiguous. The V and J ends lost 5 bases and 8 bases respectively, with 13 bases between them. This CDR3 has 13 amino acids. CDR1 is SEHNR, CDR2 FQNEAQ, per germline (reference sequence).

There are a few counts of this clonotype. V and J are TRBV7-9 and TRBJ1-5, with a possible D match to TRBD1 (6 bases). V was pared by 5 bases and J by 3 bases, with 11 bases between. Germline lookup yields CDR1 SEHNR and CDR2 FQNEAQ (reference sequence). This CDR3 comprises 14 residues. CDR3 sequence (DNA): TGTGCCAGCAGCAAACAGGGACCCAATCAGCCCCAGCATTTT. Protein product: CASSKQGPNQPQHF.

V usage is TRBV2 and J usage is TRBJ2-3; 13 bases map to TRBD2. V lost 4 bases and J lost 4; bases outside the gene matches: 2. Per germline, CDR1 SNHLY and CDR2 FYNNEI. This CDR3 contains 15 residues. CDR3 sequence reads: CASSGTSGGADTQYF. The CDR3 bases are TGTGCCAGCAGTGGAACTAGCGGGGGGGCAGATACGCAGTATTTT.

This clonotype was picked up a small number of times. The chain links TRBV7-8 to TRBJ2-1, with TRBD2 identical over 16 bases. Looked up from germline, CDR1 is SGHVS and CDR2 is FQNEAQ. The length of the CDR3 is 16 residues. Trimming took 3 bases from V and 10 from J; bases not matched to a gene: 6. The CDR3 is CASSLSLGLAGGEQFF. The CDR3 DNA is TGTGCCAGCAGCTTGTCATTGGGACTAGCGGGAGGGGAGCAGTTCTTC.

The table lists this clonotype with many counts. V usage is TRBV7-9 and J usage is TRBJ1-2; 8 bases are a match to TRBD1. The CDR3 extends over 15 amino acids. With V trimmed by 2 bases and J by 6 bases, 8 bases remained unmatched. Germline loops: CDR1 SEHNR, CDR2 FQNEAQ (reference sequence). CDR3 loop: CASSLLKQGDNGYTF. CDR3 nucleotides: TGTGCCAGCAGCTTATTGAAACAGGGGGACAATGGCTACACCTTC. The full variable domain, rest sourced from reference TRBV7-9 and TRBJ1-2, is DTGVSQNPRHKITKRGQNVTFRCDPISEHNRLYWYRQTLGQGPEFLTYFQNEAQLEKSRLLSDRFSAERPKGSFSTLEIQRTEQGDSAMYLCASSLLKQGDNGYTFGSGTRLTVV.

The gene calls are TRBV5-1 and TRBJ2-5; D is ambiguous. The V gene's germline CDR1 is SGHRS and CDR2 YFSETQ. V lost 4 bases and J 7 bases, leaving 17 bases between the germline ends. The CDR3 covers 14 residues. The CDR3 reads CASSLDPSAGTQYF. The CDR3 DNA is TGCGCCAGCAGCCTTGACCCTTCGGCAGGGACCCAGTACTTC. The full variable domain, in which reference TRBV5-1 and TRBJ2-5 provide the parts outside the CDR3, is KAGVTQTPRYLIKTRGQQVTLSCSPISGHRSVSWYQQTPGQGLQFLFEYFSETQRNKGNFPGRFSGRQFSNSRSEMNVSTLELGDSALYLCASSLDPSAGTQYFGPGTRLLVL.

This clonotype has at least ten counts. The V gene is TRBV2, the J gene TRBJ1-1; tentative D call: TRBD1 (5 bases). CDR3 length: 15 residues. V was shortened by 1 base and J by 1 base, with 10 bases between the two germline ends. Germline V gene lookup returns CDR1 SNHLY and CDR2 FYNNEI. The CDR3 bases are TGTGCCAGCAGTGAAGACGCACAGGCGAACACTGAAGCTTTCTTT. This gives the protein CASSEDAQANTEAFF.

This clonotype was seen ten or more times. This chain joins TRBV7-2 and TRBJ2-5; 9 bases map to TRBD2. The CDR3 length is 14 residues. Germline CDR1 reads SGHTA; CDR2 reads FQGNSA. Trimming cost V 7 bases and J 5 bases; bases outside gene matches: 8. CDR3 bases: TGTGCCAGCACCCCGCGGGGGGGCCGCGAGACCCAGTACTTC. This sequence encodes CASTPRGGRETQYF. Combining the CDR3 with reference TRBV7-2 and TRBJ2-5 gives the whole variable domain GAGVSQSPSNKVTEKGKDVELRCDPISGHTALYWYRQSLGQGLEFLIYFQGNSAPDKSGLPSDRFSAERTGGSVSTLTIQRTQQEDSAVYLCASTPRGGRETQYFGPGTRLLVL.

This clonotype was observed many times. V usage is TRBV11-2 and J usage is TRBJ2-3; the D is unclear. CDR1 and CDR2 (germline): SGHAT, FQNNGV. The CDR3 is 12 residues long. Deletions cut 1 base from V and 6 bases from J, with 5 bases between. CDR3 nucleotides: TGTGCCAGCAGCTTAGTGCAGGATACGCAGTATTTT. It translates to CASSLVQDTQYF. The variable domain in full, with the rest retrieved from reference TRBV11-2 and TRBJ2-3, is EAGVAQSPRYKIIEKRQSVAFWCNPISGHATLYWYQQILGQGPKLLIQFQNNGVVDDSQLPKDRFSAERLKGVDSTLKIQPAKLEDSAVYLCASSLVQDTQYFGPGTRLTVL.

This clonotype was detected a few times. In nucleotides, the CDR3 is TGCGCCAGCAGCTTGAACCCCCAGGGGTCAGATACGCAGTATTTT. Protein: CASSLNPQGSDTQYF. This chain uses TRBV5-1 with TRBJ2-3; tentative D call: TRBD1 (6 bases). This CDR3 contains 15 residues. V was clipped by 1 base and J by 4 bases, with 13 bases between them. Per germline, CDR1 SGHRS and CDR2 YFSETQ.

This chain links TRBV27 with TRBJ2-2; D might be TRBD1 (6 bases). Trimming pared 8 bases from V and 7 bases from J, leaving 20 bases between. In germline, CDR1 is MNHEY, CDR2 SMNVEV (reference sequence). The CDR3 sequence is 15 residues long. In DNA form, the CDR3 reads TGTGCCAGCGCAACAGGGATGGTAACTAACGGGGAGCTGTTTTTT. Protein sequence: CASATGMVTNGELFF.

This clonotype was picked up a small number of times. The DNA of the CDR3 is TGTGCCAGCAGTTTACTAGGTCCTAATGAAAAACTGTTTTTT. Protein sequence: CASSLLGPNEKLFF. V gene TRBV12-3 or TRBV12-4 combines with J gene TRBJ1-4; D not resolved. The CDR3 has 14 residues. V lost 2 bases to trimming and J lost 3 bases, with 7 bases between them.

The chain carries TRBV30 and TRBJ1-5; perhaps TRBD1 as D (5 bases). Between the trimmed V and J ends, which lost 2 bases and 4 bases, there was a span of 18 bases. Germline lookup yields CDR1 GTSNPN and CDR2 SVGIG (reference sequence). CDR3 length: 16 residues. CDR3 bases: TGTGCCTGGAGTTTCCCCGGGCCCGGGGGTAATCAGCCCCAGCATTTT. Protein: CAWSFPGPGGNQPQHF. The full variable domain, with the rest looked up from reference TRBV30 and TRBJ1-5, is SQTIHQWPATLVQPVGSPLSLECTVEGTSNPNLYWYRQAAGRGLQLLFYSVGIGQISSEVPQNLSASRPQDRQFILSSKKLLLSDSGFYLCAWSFPGPGGNQPQHFGDGTRLSIL.

This clonotype was detected ten times or more. The chain employs TRBV4-3 and TRBJ2-3, with a possible D match to TRBD2 (5 bases). Germline CDR1 is LGHNA and CDR2 is YSLEER. The V end was cut by 1 base, the J end by 3 bases, with 5 bases between. This CDR3 is built from 13 residues. The CDR3 region has the DNA TGCGCCAGCAGCCAAGGGAGGACAGATACGCAGTATTTT. It encodes CASSQGRTDTQYF.

At least ten counts were recorded for this clonotype. Here the CDR3 reads CACEWVNTGELFF. DNA for the CDR3: TGTGCCTGTGAATGGGTTAACACCGGGGAGCTGTTTTTT. The chain uses TRBV12-3 or TRBV12-4 and TRBJ2-2; no definite D call. This CDR3 is 13 amino acids long. Deletions cut 11 bases from V and 2 bases from J, with 12 bases between.

This chain joins TRBV2 and TRBJ2-7; D remains ambiguous. CDR1 is SNHLY and CDR2 is FYNNEI in the germline V gene. Trimming cost V 4 bases and J 3 bases, with 10 bases left between them. CDR3 size: 13 residues. CDR3 DNA: TGTGCCAGCAGTGGGGTCAGAGACTACGAGCAGTACTTC. Encoded protein: CASSGVRDYEQYF.

The rearrangement joins TRBV6-6 to TRBJ2-3; no reliable D call. The CDR3 runs to 13 residues. CDR1 and CDR2 from the germline V gene are MNHNY and SVGAGI (reference sequence). Trimming removed 5 bases at V and 5 bases at J, with 11 bases between. The CDR3 DNA is TGTGCCAGCAGTGATTGGGGTGGAGATACGCAGTATTTT. This sequence encodes CASSDWGGDTQYF.

The rearrangement links TRBV2 to TRBJ2-1, with D perhaps matching TRBD1 (6 bases). CDR3 length equals 13 residues. Trimming cost V 5 bases and J 10 bases, with 15 bases left between them. CDR1 and CDR2 (germline): SNHLY, FYNNEI. The CDR3 is CASSPRGAGEQFF. The CDR3 DNA follows: TGTGCCAGCAGTCCCAGGGGAGCAGGGGAGCAGTTCTTC.